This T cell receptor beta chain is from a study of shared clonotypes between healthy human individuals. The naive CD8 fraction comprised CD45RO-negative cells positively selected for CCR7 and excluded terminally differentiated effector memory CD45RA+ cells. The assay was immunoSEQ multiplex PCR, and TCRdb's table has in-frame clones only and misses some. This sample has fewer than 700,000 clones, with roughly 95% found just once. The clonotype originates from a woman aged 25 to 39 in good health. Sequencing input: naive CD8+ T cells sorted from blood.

CDR3 DNA sequence: TGTGCCAGCAGCTTACTCGGGGGACCGGCCTACGAGCAGTACTTC. Protein: CASSLLGGPAYEQYF. This sequence joins TRBV7-9 and TRBJ2-7, with a weak D call TRBD2 (6 bases). Between the trimmed V and J ends, which lost 2 bases and 2 bases, there was a span of 13 bases. This CDR3 has 15 residues. Germline V CDR1 and CDR2: SEHNR, FQNEAQ (reference sequence). The whole variable domain, remainder taken from reference TRBV7-9 and TRBJ2-7, is DTGVSQNPRHKITKRGQNVTFRCDPISEHNRLYWYRQTLGQGPEFLTYFQNEAQLEKSRLLSDRFSAERPKGSFSTLEIQRTEQGDSAMYLCASSLLGGPAYEQYFGPGTRLTVT.